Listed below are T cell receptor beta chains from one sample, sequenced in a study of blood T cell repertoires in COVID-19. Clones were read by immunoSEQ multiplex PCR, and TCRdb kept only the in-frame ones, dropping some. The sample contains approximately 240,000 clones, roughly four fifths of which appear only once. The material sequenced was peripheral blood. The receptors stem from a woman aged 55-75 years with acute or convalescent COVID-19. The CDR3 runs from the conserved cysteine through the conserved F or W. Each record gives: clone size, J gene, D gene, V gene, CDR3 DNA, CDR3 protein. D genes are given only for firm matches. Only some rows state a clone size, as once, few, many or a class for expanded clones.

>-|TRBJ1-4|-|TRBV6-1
TGTGCCAGCAGTGGGTACACAGGGATGGGTGATGAAAAACTGTTTTTT
CASSGYTGMGDEKLFF
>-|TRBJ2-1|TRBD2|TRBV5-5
TGTGCCAGCAGCTTGGGACAACTAGCGACCCGGGGCAGCAATGAGCAGTTCTTC
CASSLGQLATRGSNEQFF
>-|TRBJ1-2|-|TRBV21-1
TGTGCCAGCAGCAATAACAGCTATGGCTACACCTTC
CASSNNSYGYTF
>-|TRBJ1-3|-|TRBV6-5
TGTGCCAGCAAGCAGGGATTGCCCTCTGGAAACACCATATATTTT
CASKQGLPSGNTIYF
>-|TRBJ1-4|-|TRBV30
TGTGCCTGGAGTGCCCGTCGCGGGGTTCTGAATGAAAAACTGTTTTTT
CAWSARRGVLNEKLFF
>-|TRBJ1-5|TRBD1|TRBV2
TGTGCCAGCAGTAGGACAGGGGAGTATGATCAGCCCCAGCATTTT
CASSRTGEYDQPQHF
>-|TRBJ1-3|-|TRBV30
TGTGCCTGGAGGGAGATCGGTAGAAACACCATATATTTT
CAWREIGRNTIYF
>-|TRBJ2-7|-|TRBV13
TGTGCCAGCAGCCGAAAGGGGGACTACGAGCAGTACTTC
CASSRKGDYEQYF
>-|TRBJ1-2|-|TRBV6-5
TGTGCCAGCAGTATTCGCCGGGGGGGACTCTATGGCTACACCTTC
CASSIRRGGLYGYTF
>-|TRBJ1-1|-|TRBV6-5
TGTGCCAGCCACCTGGGGGGTAACACTGAAGCTTTCTTT
CASHLGGNTEAFF
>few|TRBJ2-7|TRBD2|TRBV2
TGTGCCAGCCGGACTAGCGGGCGGTACGAGCAGTACTTC
CASRTSGRYEQYF
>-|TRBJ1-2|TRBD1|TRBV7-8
TGTGCCAGCAGCTATGGGACAGGGGGCTTTAATGGCTACACCTTC
CASSYGTGGFNGYTF
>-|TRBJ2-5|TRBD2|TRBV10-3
TGTGCCATCAGTGAGTCGACTAGCGGGGCGGAGACCCAGTACTTC
CAISESTSGAETQYF
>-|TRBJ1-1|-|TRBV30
TGTGCCTGGAGTGTACGTTCCTTGCGAGCGGCTGAAGCTTTCTTT
CAWSVRSLRAAEAFF
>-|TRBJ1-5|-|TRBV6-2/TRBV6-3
TGTGCCAGCAGACCTCCCACGGTACTGAAGCCCCAGCATTTT
CASRPPTVLKPQHF
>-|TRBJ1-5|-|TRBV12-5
TGTGCTAGTGGTTTGGTAGTGGGCGTCGGGGTTTTT
CASGLVVGVGVF
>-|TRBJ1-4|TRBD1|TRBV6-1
TGTGCCAGCAGTGAAGGTCAGGGGGCTGGAGAAAAACTGTTTTTT
CASSEGQGAGEKLFF
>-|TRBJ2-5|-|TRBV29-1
TGCAGCGGCGGACTGGATGCCCAAGAGACCCAGTACTTC
CSGGLDAQETQYF
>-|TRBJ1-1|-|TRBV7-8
TGTGCCAGCAGCAGAATGATTACAGGGAACACTGAAGCTTTCTTT
CASSRMITGNTEAFF
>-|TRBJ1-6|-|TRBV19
TGTGCCAGTAGAAACAGGGTTATGGAATCACCCCTCCACTTT
CASRNRVMESPLHF
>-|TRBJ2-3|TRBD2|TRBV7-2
TGTGCCAGCAGCTTACTAGCGGGGGGGCCCACAGATACGCAGTATTTT
CASSLLAGGPTDTQYF
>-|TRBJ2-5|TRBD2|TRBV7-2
TGTGCCAGCAGCCCCACGGTAGCGGGGCGGGGGGAGACCCAGTACTTC
CASSPTVAGRGETQYF
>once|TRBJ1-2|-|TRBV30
TGTGCCTGGAGCAAAATGGGGGGTGGCTACACCTTC
CAWSKMGGGYTF
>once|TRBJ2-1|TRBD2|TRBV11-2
TGTGCCAGCAGCTTCCTAGGGCTAGCGGGGACTAATGAGCAGTTCTTC
CASSFLGLAGTNEQFF
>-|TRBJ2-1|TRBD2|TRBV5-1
TGCGCCAGCAGCCAAGGAACTAGCGGGGGGCGGAATGAGCAGTTCTTC
CASSQGTSGGRNEQFF
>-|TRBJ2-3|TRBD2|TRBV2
TGTGCCAGCAGAATTACAGCCTCCGGGACTAGCGGGGGCCTCACAGATACGCAGTATTTT
CASRITASGTSGGLTDTQYF